This TCR beta chain was documented in a study of blood T cell repertoires in COVID-19. Repertoires were generated with immunoSEQ multiplex PCR, while TCRdb's copy carries only in-frame clones and drops some. The table has approximately 100,000 clones, roughly 85% seen once; the top ten hold around 2%. The sequence was obtained from a woman in her seventies with active or convalescent COVID-19. The sample comprised peripheral blood.

The CDR3 reads CASSPPSGRNTGELFF. The CDR3 DNA sequence: TGTGCCAGCTCACCACCTAGCGGCCGAAACACCGGGGAGCTGTTTTTT. V gene TRBV18 combines with J gene TRBJ2-2, with D tentatively TRBD2 (6 bases). Germline loops: CDR1 KGHSH, CDR2 LQKENI. The CDR3 has 16 residues. Between the trimmed V and J ends, which lost 0 bases and 2 bases, there was a span of 10 bases.